This TCR beta chain appears in the sequencing data of a study of blood T cells in healthy people across ages. Study-wide results and caveats: Across samples, TCR beta diversity tracked strongly with naive T cell percentage.

CDR3 length equals 13 residues. Trimming left V 8 bases short and J 9 bases short, with 14 bases between. Per the germline V gene, CDR1 is MNHNS and CDR2 is SASEGT. Extraction of total RNA produced a minimum of 5 micrograms from each sample. About this clonotype itself: The antigen is unknown.

Then a second PCR, running roughly 7 to 11 cycles, was carried out with a sample-barcoded 5' primer and a J-beta primer mix. All cDNA molecules were each tagged by a template-switch adaptor with 12 random nucleotides. MiXCR, run by TCRdb on the 5' RACE reads, gives a single entry per CDR3 protein. The sample consists of roughly 800,000 distinct CDR3 sequences, approximately 24% of them appearing once. The sample also formed part of further work on T cells of mothers and their children.

The chain uses TRBV6-1 and TRBJ1-6; tentative D call: TRBD1 (6 bases). The sequencing sample was made of blood. The TCR was taken from a boy younger than 18 in good health. CDR3 in DNA: TGTGCCAGCGGGGGACAAAGTGCTTCACCCCTCCACTTT. The encoded protein is CASGGQSASPLHF.